This is a list of T cell receptor beta chains from one sample in a study of shared clonotypes between healthy human individuals. The data were produced by immunoSEQ multiplex PCR, yet TCRdb's version contains in-frame clones alone and is incomplete. The table lists 800,000 to 1,200,000 clones, about 80% of them singletons, with around 0.47% in the top ten. The material sequenced was memory CD4+ T cells from PBMCs. These receptors were obtained from a man younger than 35 in good health. Some clones in this sample may be carry-over from other donors' samples. The CDR3 runs from the conserved cysteine through the conserved F or W. A D gene is named only where the DNA matches it firmly. Part of the rows lack a size; the others show once, few, many or a class for expanded clones.

abundance: NA; j_gene: TRBJ2-1; v_gene: TRBV9; d_gene: TRBD2; len: 15; CDR3aa: CASSSRGLARDEQFF; CDR3nt: TGTGCCAGCAGCTCAAGGGGACTAGCTAGGGATGAGCAGTTCTTC
abundance: NA; j_gene: TRBJ2-1; v_gene: TRBV2; d_gene: TRBD2; len: 15; CDR3aa: CASTPLAGGHNEQFF; CDR3nt: TGTGCCAGCACCCCACTAGCGGGAGGTCACAATGAGCAGTTCTTC
abundance: NA; j_gene: TRBJ1-4; v_gene: TRBV28; d_gene: NA; len: 14; CDR3aa: CASSESPANEKLFF; CDR3nt: TGTGCCAGCAGTGAGAGTCCGGCTAATGAAAAACTGTTTTTT
abundance: NA; j_gene: TRBJ2-7; v_gene: TRBV27; d_gene: NA; len: 12; CDR3aa: CASTLPLGEQYF; CDR3nt: TGTGCCAGCACCCTACCCCTGGGGGAGCAGTACTTC
abundance: NA; j_gene: TRBJ2-2; v_gene: TRBV4-1; d_gene: NA; len: 16; CDR3aa: CASSQDGRINTGELFF; CDR3nt: TGCGCCAGCAGCCAAGATGGGCGGATAAACACCGGGGAGCTGTTTTTT
abundance: NA; j_gene: TRBJ2-3; v_gene: TRBV7-9; d_gene: NA; len: 16; CDR3aa: CASSSRDLINTDTQYF; CDR3nt: TGTGCCAGCAGCTCCCGGGACCTCATTAACACAGATACGCAGTATTTT
abundance: NA; j_gene: TRBJ1-2; v_gene: TRBV2; d_gene: NA; len: 12; CDR3aa: CASRSRGEGYTF; CDR3nt: TGTGCCAGCAGGTCGAGGGGCGAAGGCTACACCTTC
abundance: few; j_gene: TRBJ1-4; v_gene: TRBV5-8; d_gene: TRBD1; len: 15; CDR3aa: CASSALTGGGEKLFF; CDR3nt: TGTGCCAGCAGCGCCCTGACAGGGGGCGGGGAAAAACTGTTTTTT
abundance: once; j_gene: TRBJ1-5; v_gene: TRBV6-1; d_gene: TRBD1; len: 15; CDR3aa: CASTRTTGGNQPQHF; CDR3nt: TGTGCCAGCACCCGAACGACAGGGGGCAATCAGCCCCAGCATTTT
abundance: NA; j_gene: TRBJ2-3; v_gene: TRBV5-1; d_gene: NA; len: 13; CDR3aa: CASMGTSTDTQYF; CDR3nt: TGCGCCAGCATGGGGACTAGCACAGATACGCAGTATTTT
abundance: NA; j_gene: TRBJ1-2; v_gene: TRBV4-1; d_gene: TRBD1; len: 14; CDR3aa: CASSQAPGQGGYTF; CDR3nt: TGCGCCAGCAGCCAAGCACCGGGACAGGGTGGCTACACCTTC
abundance: NA; j_gene: TRBJ2-3; v_gene: TRBV30; d_gene: NA; len: 11; CDR3aa: CAWAEGDTQYF; CDR3nt: TGTGCCTGGGCGGAGGGAGATACGCAGTATTTT
abundance: once; j_gene: TRBJ1-2; v_gene: TRBV28; d_gene: NA; len: 15; CDR3aa: CASTSPLRDYYGYTF; CDR3nt: TGTGCCAGCACCTCCCCTCTAAGAGATTACTATGGCTACACCTTC
abundance: NA; j_gene: TRBJ2-5; v_gene: TRBV7-9; d_gene: NA; len: 13; CDR3aa: CASSLGSWETQYF; CDR3nt: TGTGCCAGCAGCCTAGGGTCCTGGGAGACCCAGTACTTC
abundance: NA; j_gene: TRBJ2-5; v_gene: TRBV13; d_gene: NA; len: 14; CDR3aa: CASSSTSYQETQYF; CDR3nt: TGTGCCAGCAGCTCCACATCATACCAAGAGACCCAGTACTTC
abundance: NA; j_gene: TRBJ2-7; v_gene: TRBV18; d_gene: TRBD1; len: 15; CDR3aa: CASSPGQGGRYEQYF; CDR3nt: TGTGCCAGCTCACCCGGACAGGGGGGAAGGTACGAGCAGTACTTC
abundance: NA; j_gene: TRBJ2-1; v_gene: TRBV28; d_gene: NA; len: 11; CDR3aa: CASSLINEQFF; CDR3nt: TGTGCCAGCAGTTTAATTAATGAGCAGTTCTTC
abundance: NA; j_gene: TRBJ2-3; v_gene: TRBV25-1; d_gene: TRBD2; len: 15; CDR3aa: CASGREGGTQNTQYF; CDR3nt: TGTGCCAGCGGGCGGGAGGGAGGCACACAGAATACGCAGTATTTT
abundance: few; j_gene: TRBJ1-1; v_gene: TRBV29-1; d_gene: NA; len: 13; CDR3aa: CSVVRHGDTEAFF; CDR3nt: TGCAGCGTCGTGCGCCACGGGGACACTGAAGCTTTCTTT
abundance: NA; j_gene: TRBJ2-7; v_gene: TRBV4-1; d_gene: NA; len: 16; CDR3aa: CASSLLTRDGDHEQYF; CDR3nt: TGCGCCAGCAGCCTCCTAACCCGGGACGGGGACCACGAGCAGTACTTC
abundance: NA; j_gene: TRBJ2-7; v_gene: TRBV28; d_gene: TRBD1; len: 14; CDR3aa: CASSPGTAYYEQYF; CDR3nt: TGTGCCAGCAGTCCCGGGACAGCTTACTACGAGCAGTACTTC
abundance: few; j_gene: TRBJ1-5; v_gene: TRBV28; d_gene: TRBD1; len: 15; CDR3aa: CASGEGQGEIQPQHF; CDR3nt: TGTGCCAGCGGGGAGGGACAGGGTGAGATTCAGCCCCAGCATTTT
abundance: NA; j_gene: TRBJ2-3; v_gene: TRBV7-3; d_gene: TRBD2; len: 12; CDR3aa: CASSPGGDTQYF; CDR3nt: TGTGCCAGCAGCCCGGGAGGGGATACGCAGTATTTT
abundance: NA; j_gene: TRBJ2-2; v_gene: TRBV18; d_gene: NA; len: 14; CDR3aa: CASSSQGYTGELFF; CDR3nt: TGTGCCAGCTCATCCCAGGGATACACCGGGGAGCTGTTTTTT
abundance: once; j_gene: TRBJ2-7; v_gene: TRBV6-5; d_gene: NA; len: 15; CDR3aa: CASSYSRGRAYEQYF; CDR3nt: TGTGCCAGCAGTTACTCGAGAGGGCGGGCCTACGAGCAGTACTTC
abundance: NA; j_gene: TRBJ2-7; v_gene: TRBV19; d_gene: TRBD1; len: 16; CDR3aa: CASRPRDRGHPYEQYF; CDR3nt: TGTGCCAGTAGACCCCGGGACAGGGGGCATCCCTACGAGCAGTACTTC
abundance: NA; j_gene: TRBJ2-1; v_gene: TRBV5-1; d_gene: TRBD2; len: 15; CDR3aa: CASRDSGGTYNEQFF; CDR3nt: TGCGCCAGCAGAGATAGCGGGGGAACCTACAATGAGCAGTTCTTC
abundance: NA; j_gene: TRBJ2-2; v_gene: TRBV9; d_gene: TRBD2; len: 18; CDR3aa: CASSVGLAGDVSTGELFF; CDR3nt: TGTGCCAGCAGCGTTGGACTAGCGGGAGATGTGAGCACCGGGGAGCTGTTTTTT
abundance: NA; j_gene: TRBJ1-5; v_gene: TRBV6-5; d_gene: TRBD1; len: 14; CDR3aa: CASSYGTGRQPQHF; CDR3nt: TGTGCCAGCAGTTATGGGACAGGGCGACAGCCCCAGCATTTT
abundance: NA; j_gene: TRBJ2-1; v_gene: TRBV7-2; d_gene: NA; len: 16; CDR3aa: CASSFFVPSSYNEQFF; CDR3nt: TGTGCCAGCAGCTTCTTCGTCCCAAGCTCCTACAATGAGCAGTTCTTC
abundance: once; j_gene: TRBJ1-5; v_gene: TRBV2; d_gene: NA; len: 13; CDR3aa: CASSMGGYQPQHF; CDR3nt: TGTGCCAGCAGCATGGGGGGTTATCAGCCCCAGCATTTT
abundance: NA; j_gene: TRBJ2-5; v_gene: TRBV5-6; d_gene: TRBD1; len: 14; CDR3aa: CASSFRGLGETQYF; CDR3nt: TGTGCCAGCAGCTTCAGGGGGCTCGGGGAGACCCAGTACTTC
abundance: few; j_gene: TRBJ1-1; v_gene: TRBV5-6; d_gene: NA; len: 12; CDR3aa: CASSFVNTEAFF; CDR3nt: TGTGCCAGCAGCTTTGTGAACACTGAAGCTTTCTTT
abundance: NA; j_gene: TRBJ1-2; v_gene: TRBV5-1; d_gene: NA; len: 16; CDR3aa: CASSLAGAPAGYGYTF; CDR3nt: TGCGCCAGCAGCTTGGCCGGAGCCCCTGCTGGGTATGGCTACACCTTC
abundance: NA; j_gene: TRBJ2-7; v_gene: TRBV20-1; d_gene: NA; len: 11; CDR3aa: CSARGDGGQYF; CDR3nt: TGCAGTGCTAGAGGGGACGGGGGGCAGTACTTC
abundance: NA; j_gene: TRBJ2-4; v_gene: TRBV7-2; d_gene: NA; len: 15; CDR3aa: CASSLGMESKNIQYF; CDR3nt: TGTGCCAGCAGCTTAGGGATGGAATCCAAAAACATTCAGTACTTC